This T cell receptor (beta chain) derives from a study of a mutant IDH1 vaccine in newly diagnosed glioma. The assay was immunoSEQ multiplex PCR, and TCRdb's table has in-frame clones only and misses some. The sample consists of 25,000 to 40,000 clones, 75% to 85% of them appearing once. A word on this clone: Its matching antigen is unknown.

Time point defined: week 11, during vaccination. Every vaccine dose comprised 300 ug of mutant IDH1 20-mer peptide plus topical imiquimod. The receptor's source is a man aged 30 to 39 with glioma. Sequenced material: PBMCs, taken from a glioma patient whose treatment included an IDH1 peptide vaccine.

The chain's CDR3 is CASSAGLAVNNEQFF. CDR3 coding DNA: TGTGCCAGCAGCGCCGGACTAGCGGTGAACAATGAGCAGTTCTTC. V gene TRBV9 combines with J gene TRBJ2-1, with 10 bases lining up with TRBD2. The CDR3 has 15 amino acids. Trimming removed 3 bases from V and 5 bases from J; junction bases left unmatched: 5. Per the germline V gene, CDR1 is SGDLS and CDR2 is YYNGEE.